The source of this T cell receptor beta chain is a study of yellow fever vaccine responses in identical twins (dated 2018 in TCRdb). In the study overall: Focusing on identical twins, the study followed the T cell clones that responded to the vaccine, and did so with precision.

Paper-wide results and their limitations: The authors reported that the T cell response to vaccination in identical twins appeared partly convergent and partly personalized.

On this clonotype itself: No antigen is known for it. The sample holds no much larger clone one base away, and base qualities are not on file.

Library method: RT-PCR. The run used an Illumina HiSeq 2500. TCRdb cleaned the public reads at Q25 with fastp, built clones with MiXCR and kept in-frame beta chains. When rows share a CDR3 protein, they turn into one entry using the most common DNA and genes. Counted in this sample were 20,000 to 25,000 distinct CDR3 sequences; around 77% of them appeared once. About 5% of the sample belongs to the ten largest clones. Per the germline V gene (reference sequence), LNHDA is the CDR1 and SQIVND is the CDR2. At the junction V is shortened by 0 bases and J by 2 bases, with 3 bases in between. The CDR3 measures 13 amino acids from cysteine to phenylalanine. Only CDR3 DNA remains: 39 bases, in frame from the first base.

This clonotype was sampled from a woman in her late teens or twenties who received the yellow fever vaccine. Donor details come from another sample of the same person, matched by shared clones. The V and J segments used are TRBV19 and TRBJ2-3; no D segment can be confidently identified. Sample: T cells from blood (PBMCs), unsorted or a sorted subset (not recorded which), taken before or after yellow fever vaccination (not recorded which). The CDR3 reads as follows: CASSIEYTDTQYF. The base sequence is TGTGCCAGTAGTATAGAATACACAGATACGCAGTATTTT.